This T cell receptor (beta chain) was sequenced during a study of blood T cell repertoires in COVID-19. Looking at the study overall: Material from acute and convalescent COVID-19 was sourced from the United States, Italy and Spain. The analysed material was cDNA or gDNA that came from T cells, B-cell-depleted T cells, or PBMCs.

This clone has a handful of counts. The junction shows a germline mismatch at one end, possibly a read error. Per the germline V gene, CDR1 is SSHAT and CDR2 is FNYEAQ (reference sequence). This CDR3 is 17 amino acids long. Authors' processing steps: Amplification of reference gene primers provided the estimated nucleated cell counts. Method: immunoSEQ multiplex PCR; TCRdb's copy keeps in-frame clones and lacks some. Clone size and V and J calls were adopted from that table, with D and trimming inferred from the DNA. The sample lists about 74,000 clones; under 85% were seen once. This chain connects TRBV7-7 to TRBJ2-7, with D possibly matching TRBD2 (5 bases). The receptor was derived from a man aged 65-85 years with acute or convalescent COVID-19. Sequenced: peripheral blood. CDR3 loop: CASSSVNPQRSSYEQYF. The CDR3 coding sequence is TGTGCTAGCAGCTCGGTAAACCCACAGCGGAGCTCCTACGAGCAGTACTTC.